This TCR beta chain was sequenced for a study of Ad26.COV2.S vaccination and SARS-CoV-2 variants. Turning to the study itself: Donor was assigned to the Ad26.COV2.S arm of trial COV1001. Study observations and caveats: The TCR breadth and depth analyses may have understated or missed part of the total T cell responses.

Noted treatment: roughly 19 received Ad26.COV2.S at low or high dose, single or two shots; roughly five received placebo; per-sample allocation not given. Repertoires come from day 63 after the first vaccine or placebo injection. As regards this clone: Antigen specificity is unknown.

This CDR3 spans 14 amino acids. CDR1 and CDR2 from the germline V gene are MNHEY and SVGEGT. V lost 5 bases and J lost 4, with 13 bases in between. TCRdb's table, derived via immunoSEQ multiplex PCR, lists solely in-frame clones and lacks some. The data contain about 680,000 clones, 89% of them singletons. The gene calls are TRBV6-2 or TRBV6-3 and TRBJ2-3, with TRBD2 as a possible D gene (5 bases). Sequencing used peripheral blood, obtained in a trial of Ad26.COV2.S vaccine versus placebo. The sequence came from a person between 18 and 60 years old who received the Ad26.COV2.S COVID-19 vaccine or a placebo. Here the CDR3 DNA reads TGTGCCAGCAGTGGACTGGATGGGGCAGATACGCAGTATTTT. Its protein is CASSGLDGADTQYF.